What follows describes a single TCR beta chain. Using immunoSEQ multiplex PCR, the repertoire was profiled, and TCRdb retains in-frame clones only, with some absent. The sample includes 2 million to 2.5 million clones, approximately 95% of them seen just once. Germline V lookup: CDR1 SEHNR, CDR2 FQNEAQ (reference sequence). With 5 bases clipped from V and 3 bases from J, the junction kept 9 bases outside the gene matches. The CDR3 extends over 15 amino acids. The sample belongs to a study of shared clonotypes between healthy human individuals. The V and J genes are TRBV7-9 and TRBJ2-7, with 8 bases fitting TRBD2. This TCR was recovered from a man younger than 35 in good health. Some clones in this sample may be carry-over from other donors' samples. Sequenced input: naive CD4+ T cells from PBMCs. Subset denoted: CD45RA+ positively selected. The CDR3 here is CASSSQTGGIYEQYF. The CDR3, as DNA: TGTGCCAGCAGCAGCCAGACGGGAGGGATCTACGAGCAGTACTTC.